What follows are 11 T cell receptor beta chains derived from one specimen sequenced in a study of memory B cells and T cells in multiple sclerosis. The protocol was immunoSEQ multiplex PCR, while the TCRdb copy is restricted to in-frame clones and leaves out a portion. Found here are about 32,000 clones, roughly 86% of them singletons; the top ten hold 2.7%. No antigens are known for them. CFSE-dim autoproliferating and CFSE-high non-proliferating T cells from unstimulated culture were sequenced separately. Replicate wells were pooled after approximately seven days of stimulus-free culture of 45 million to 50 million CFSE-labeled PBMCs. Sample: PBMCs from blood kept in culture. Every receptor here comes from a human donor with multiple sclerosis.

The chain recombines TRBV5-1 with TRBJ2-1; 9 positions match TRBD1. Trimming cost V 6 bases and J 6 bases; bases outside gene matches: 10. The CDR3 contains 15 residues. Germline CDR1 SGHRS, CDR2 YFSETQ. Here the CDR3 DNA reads TGCGCCAGCAAAAGTGTGACAGGGGGATTCAATGAGCAGTTCTTC. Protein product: CASKSVTGGFNEQFF.

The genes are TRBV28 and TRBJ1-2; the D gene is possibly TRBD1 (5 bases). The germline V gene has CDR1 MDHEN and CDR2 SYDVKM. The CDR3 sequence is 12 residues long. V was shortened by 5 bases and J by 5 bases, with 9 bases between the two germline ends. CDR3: CASSPGPYGYTF. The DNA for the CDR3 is TGTGCCAGCAGTCCGGGACCTTATGGCTACACCTTC.

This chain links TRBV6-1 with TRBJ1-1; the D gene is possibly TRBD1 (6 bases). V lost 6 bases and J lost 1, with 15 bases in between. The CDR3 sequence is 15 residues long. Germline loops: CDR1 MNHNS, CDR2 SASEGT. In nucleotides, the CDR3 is TGTGCCAGCAGCATCTACAGGGAGGGGAACACTGAAGCTTTCTTT. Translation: CASSIYREGNTEAFF.

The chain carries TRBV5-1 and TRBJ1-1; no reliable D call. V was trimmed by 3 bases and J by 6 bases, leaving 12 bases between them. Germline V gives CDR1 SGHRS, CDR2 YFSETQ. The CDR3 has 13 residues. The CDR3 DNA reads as TGCGCCAGCAGCTCAGGAGCTGCCCCTGAAGCTTTCTTT. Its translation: CASSSGAAPEAFF.

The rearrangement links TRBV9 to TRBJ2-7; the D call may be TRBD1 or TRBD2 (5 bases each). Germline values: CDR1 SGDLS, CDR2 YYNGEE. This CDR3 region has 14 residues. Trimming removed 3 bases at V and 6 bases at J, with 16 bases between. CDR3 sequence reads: CASSAGPTTPEQYF. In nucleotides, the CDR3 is TGTGCCAGCAGCGCGGGACCGACCACTCCCGAGCAGTACTTC.

CDR3 sequence (DNA): TGTGCCAGCAGTAAGCGGGGGGGCCTAACCGGGGAGCTGTTTTTT. Translated: CASSKRGGLTGELFF. The J gene is TRBJ2-2, the V gene TRBV2; 10 bases line up with TRBD2. The CDR3 is 15 amino acids. The germline gives CDR1 SNHLY, CDR2 FYNNEI. With 5 bases clipped from V and 5 bases from J, the junction kept 5 bases outside the gene matches.

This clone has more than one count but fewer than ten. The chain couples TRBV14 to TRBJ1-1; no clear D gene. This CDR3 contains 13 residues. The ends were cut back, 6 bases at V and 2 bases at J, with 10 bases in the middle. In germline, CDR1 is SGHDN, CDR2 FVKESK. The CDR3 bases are TGTGCCAGCAGGCTAGGGTTAAACACTGAAGCTTTCTTT. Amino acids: CASRLGLNTEAFF.

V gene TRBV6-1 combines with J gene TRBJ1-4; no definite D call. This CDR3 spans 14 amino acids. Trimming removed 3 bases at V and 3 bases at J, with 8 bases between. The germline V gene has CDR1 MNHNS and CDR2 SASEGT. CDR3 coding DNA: TGTGCCAGCAGTGATCGGGGTTCTAATGAAAAACTGTTTTTT. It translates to CASSDRGSNEKLFF.

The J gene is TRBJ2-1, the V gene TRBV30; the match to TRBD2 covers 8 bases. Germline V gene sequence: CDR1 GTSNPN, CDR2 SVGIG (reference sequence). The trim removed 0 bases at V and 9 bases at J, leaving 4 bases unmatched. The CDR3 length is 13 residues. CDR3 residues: CAWSVGRAGEQFF. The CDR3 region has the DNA TGTGCCTGGAGTGTCGGGAGGGCCGGTGAGCAGTTCTTC.

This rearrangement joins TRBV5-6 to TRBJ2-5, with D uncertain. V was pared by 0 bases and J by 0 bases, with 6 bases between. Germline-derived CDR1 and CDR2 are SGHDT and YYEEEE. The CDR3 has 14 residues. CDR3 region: CASSLDGYQETQYF. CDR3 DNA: TGTGCCAGCAGCTTGGACGGGTACCAAGAGACCCAGTACTTC.

The CDR3 here is CSVDVDYNEQFF. In DNA, the CDR3 is TGCAGCGTTGATGTAGACTACAATGAGCAGTTCTTC. The chain uses TRBV29-1 and TRBJ2-1; unclear D gene. Germline V CDR1 and CDR2: SQVTM, ANQGSEA. V was shortened by 3 bases and J by 3 bases, with 6 bases between the two germline ends. This CDR3 is built from 12 residues.